These 9 T cell receptor beta chains were all obtained from the same sample, sequenced in a study of Ad26.COV2.S vaccination and SARS-CoV-2 variants. Method: immunoSEQ multiplex PCR; TCRdb's copy keeps in-frame clones and lacks some. The sample carries approximately 400,000 clones, 70% to 90% recorded once. As to treatment: about 20 received Ad26.COV2.S at low or high dose, single or two shots; roughly 5 received placebo; per-sample allocation not given. Vaccine and placebo recipients were sampled on day 63 after the first injection. The starting material was peripheral blood, obtained in a trial of Ad26.COV2.S vaccine versus placebo. The receptors were sampled from a person between 18 and 60 years old who received the Ad26.COV2.S COVID-19 vaccine or a placebo.

The rearrangement links TRBV29-1 to TRBJ1-1; 7 bases map to TRBD1. V lost 7 bases and J lost 6; bases outside the gene matches: 2. The CDR3 is 10 residues long. Per the germline V gene, CDR1 is SQVTM and CDR2 is ANQGSEA. The CDR3 DNA reads TGCAGCGCCGGACAGGCTGAAGCTTTCTTT. This translates into CSAGQAEAFF.

V is TRBV19 and J is TRBJ2-7; 7 bases map to TRBD1. The V and J ends lost 5 bases and 4 bases, in that order; junction bases with no gene match: 5. Germline V CDR1 and CDR2: LNHDA, SQIVND (reference sequence). The length of the CDR3 is 13 residues. CDR3 sequence (DNA): TGTGCCAGTAGTCCGGACAGGACTTACGAGCAGTACTTC. This sequence encodes CASSPDRTYEQYF. Variable domain in full (rest from reference TRBV19 and TRBJ2-7): DGGITQSPKYLFRKEGQNVTLSCEQNLNHDAMYWYRQDPGQGLRLIYYSQIVNDFQKGDIAEGYSVSREKKESFPLTVTSAQKNPTAFYLCASSPDRTYEQYFGPGTRLTVT.

This chain links TRBV30 with TRBJ2-3; D call uncertain. V was pared by 8 bases and J by 1 base, with 13 bases between. CDR1 is GTSNPN, CDR2 SVGIG, per germline (reference sequence). This CDR3 has 13 residues. Here the CDR3 reads CAAANEGTDTQYF. The CDR3 DNA sequence: TGTGCCGCCGCAAATGAAGGCACAGATACGCAGTATTTT.

This clone was observed a few times. J is TRBJ2-5 and V is TRBV3-1 (or the pseudogene TRBV3-2), with 7 bases aligning to TRBD2. Trimming cost V 4 bases and J 5 bases; bases outside gene matches: 7. Looked up from germline, CDR1 is LGHDT and CDR2 is YNNKEL (reference sequence). This CDR3 is built from 14 residues. The CDR3, as DNA: TGTGCCAGCAGCCCGACTAGCTCGGGGGAGACCCAGTACTTC. Translated, it gives CASSPTSSGETQYF.

The chain is built from TRBV19 and TRBJ2-7, with 8 bases identical to TRBD1. Germline V lookup: CDR1 LNHDA, CDR2 SQIVND (reference sequence). This CDR3 region has 14 residues. The J segment lost 1 base and the V segment lost 6 bases, leaving 5 bases of the junction unmatched. DNA for the CDR3: TGTGCCAGTAGACGACAGGGGAGTTCCTACGAGCAGTACTTC. Amino acid sequence: CASRRQGSSYEQYF.

The chain combines TRBV15 with TRBJ1-5; a possible D gene is TRBD1 (5 bases). Germline CDR1 reads LNHNV; CDR2 reads YYDKDF (reference sequence). Between the trimmed V and J ends, which lost 3 bases and 3 bases, there was a span of 15 bases. This CDR3 has 16 residues. The CDR3, as DNA: TGTGCCACCAGCAGTGGACACGGAGCAACCAATCAGCCCCAGCATTTT. This gives the protein CATSSGHGATNQPQHF.

The chain combines TRBV9 with TRBJ2-1, with 8 bases aligning to TRBD1. The CDR3 runs 16 residues. Germline loops: CDR1 SGDLS, CDR2 YYNGEE. V lost 4 bases and J lost 3; bases outside the gene matches: 9. CDR3 sequence: CASSQGASAFYNEQFF. CDR3 coding DNA: TGTGCCAGCAGCCAGGGGGCTAGCGCATTCTACAATGAGCAGTTCTTC.

This chain uses TRBV10-2 with TRBJ1-5; no clear D gene. The V end lost 3 bases, the J end lost 1 base, and 10 bases lay between the germline ends. The CDR3 extends over 15 amino acids. Germline V gene sequence: CDR1 WSHSY, CDR2 SAAADI. This CDR3 is CASSEDLGSNQPQHF. CDR3 DNA sequence: TGCGCCAGCAGTGAAGACTTAGGGAGCAATCAGCCCCAGCATTTT.

The chain recombines TRBV15 with TRBJ2-1; D unclear. The CDR3 is 12 residues long. The germline gives CDR1 LNHNV, CDR2 YYDKDF (reference sequence). The V gene lost 3 bases and the J gene lost 8 bases, with 8 bases spanning the gap. The CDR3 protein is CATSSDYDEQFF. CDR3 nucleotide sequence: TGTGCCACCAGCAGCGATTACGATGAGCAGTTCTTC.